This T cell receptor beta chain comes out of a study of blood T cell repertoires in COVID-19. Method: immunoSEQ multiplex PCR; TCRdb's copy keeps in-frame clones and lacks some. The sample records tens of thousands of clones, roughly nine tenths being singletons. This clone was recorded only once. Per germline, CDR1 KGHDR and CDR2 SFDVKD. V was clipped by 4 bases and J by 9 bases; unmatched bases: 12. This CDR3 has 15 residues. The rearrangement joins TRBV24-1 to TRBJ1-2, with 8 bases that match TRBD1. This sequence was found in a man older than 75 in a cohort sampled during active COVID-19. Material: peripheral blood. DNA of the CDR3: TGTGCCACCAGTGAGCCAAAAGGACAGGGATGGAGCTACACCTTC. Encoded protein: CATSEPKGQGWSYTF.